This T cell receptor (beta chain) was retrieved from a study of PD-L1 blockade in urothelial cancer. Study details: Of prior chemotherapy regimens, patients had received between 0 and 3. The study's findings and limits: Pretreatment TCR clonality in blood under the median foretold superior survival. Patients with durable benefit had greater blood expansion of tumor-associated TCR clones 3 weeks into treatment.

With 6 bases removed from V and 7 bases from J, the gap between germline ends came to 28 bases. Germline lookup yields CDR1 MNHEY and CDR2 SMNVEV (reference sequence). The CDR3 totals 17 residues. This clone appeared once. Its antigen remains unidentified. Produced via immunoSEQ multiplex PCR; TCRdb's table is partial and in-frame only. The table includes tens of thousands of clones, roughly 92% detected once. Regarding time point: pretreatment peripheral blood. The patients' disease, urothelial carcinoma, was locally advanced or metastatic. The TCR originated in an older woman with urothelial cancer. The chain employs TRBV27 and TRBJ2-7; perhaps TRBD1 as D (5 bases). Source: PBMCs, taken around atezolizumab (anti-PD-L1) treatment. The CDR3 sequence: CASSLGRAGMGIREQYF. CDR3 DNA: TGTGCCAGCAGCCTCGGCCGGGCAGGGATGGGAATTAGAGAGCAGTACTTC.